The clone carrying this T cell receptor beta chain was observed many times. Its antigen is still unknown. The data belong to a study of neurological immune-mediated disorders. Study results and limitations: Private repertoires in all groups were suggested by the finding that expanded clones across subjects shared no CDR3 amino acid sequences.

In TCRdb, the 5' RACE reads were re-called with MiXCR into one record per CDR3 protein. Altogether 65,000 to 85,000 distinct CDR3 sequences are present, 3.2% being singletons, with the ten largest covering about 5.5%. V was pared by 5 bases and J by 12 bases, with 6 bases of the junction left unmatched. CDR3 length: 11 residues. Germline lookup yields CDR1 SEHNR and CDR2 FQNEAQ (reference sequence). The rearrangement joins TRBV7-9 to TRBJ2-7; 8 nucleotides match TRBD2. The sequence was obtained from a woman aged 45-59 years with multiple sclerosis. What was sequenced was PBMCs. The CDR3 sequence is CASSRGLDLYF. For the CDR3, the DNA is TGTGCCAGCAGCCGGGGACTAGATCTGTACTTC.